This TCR beta chain is drawn from a study of metastatic and nonmetastatic thyroid tumors. Study as a whole: Blood and tumor or nodule tissue repertoires from malignant and benign thyroid patients were compared.

From germline, CDR1 is LGHNA and CDR2 YSLEER. This CDR3 has 15 residues. V was clipped by 1 base and J by 0 bases; unmatched bases: 2. Thyroid surgery was performed in patients who had received no treatment beforehand. General study points: Relative to benign nodules, malignant thyroid tumors were reportedly characterized by significantly elevated TCR beta diversity in blood and tumor.

TCRdb redid the clone calls on the PCR reads using MiXCR. The sample includes tens of thousands of clones, about 13% of them seen just once. In this sample, this clone turned up many times. What it binds is not known. This chain links TRBV4-3 with TRBJ2-7; 8 nucleotides match TRBD2. This clonotype was sampled from a female donor with papillary thyroid cancer or a benign thyroid nodule (not recorded which). Some clones in this sample may be carry-over from other donors' samples. Sequenced input: blood. The CDR3 loop reads CASSQALAGSYEQYF. The CDR3 DNA sequence: TGCGCCAGCAGCCAAGCGCTAGCGGGCTCCTACGAGCAGTACTTC.